The next 22 T cell receptor beta chains were all read from a single sample in a study of Tregs in tolerant kidney transplant recipients. Related graft donors supplied nonmyeloablative bone marrow transplants, and mixed chimerism was transient. Here immunoSEQ multiplex PCR was the method, and the copy in TCRdb shows in-frame clones only, minus some. The sample shows around 50,000 clones, roughly nine tenths of them seen only once. The source was CD8+ T cells from blood (PBMCs), collected 24 months after the transplant. The receptors originated from a human patient who received a combined kidney and bone marrow transplant. Some of these T cells may belong to the graft donor.

The chain is built from TRBV4-1 and TRBJ1-1; no clear D gene. Trimming took off 1 base at V and 5 bases at J, with 8 bases between the two ends. Germline V lookup: CDR1 MGHRA, CDR2 YSYEKL. This CDR3 has 13 amino acids. CDR3 amino acids: CASSQGIETEAFF. In DNA form, the CDR3 reads TGCGCCAGCAGCCAAGGAATAGAAACTGAAGCTTTCTTT.

This chain uses TRBV25-1 with TRBJ2-2; D possibly corresponds to TRBD2 (5 bases). The CDR3 runs 14 residues. Trimming removed 1 base from V and 6 bases from J, with 9 bases in between. Germline CDR1 and CDR2: MGHDK and SYGVNS. DNA for the CDR3: TGTGCCAGCAGTGAATGGGAGCCCGCCGGGGAGCTGTTTTTT. Its translation: CASSEWEPAGELFF.

V is TRBV15 and J is TRBJ1-5; no clear D. Germline V gene data show CDR1 as LNHNV and CDR2 as YYDKDF (reference sequence). CDR3 size: 17 residues. The V gene lost 0 bases and the J gene lost 5 bases, with 17 bases spanning the gap. CDR3 protein: CATSREGDSPGDQPQHF. The CDR3 nucleotides are TGTGCCACCAGCAGAGAGGGAGACTCACCAGGAGATCAGCCCCAGCATTTT.

The V gene is TRBV27, the J gene TRBJ2-2; D is uncertain. Per the germline V gene, CDR1 is MNHEY and CDR2 is SMNVEV (reference sequence). The CDR3 is made up of 12 amino acids. The germline V and J ends were trimmed by 2 bases and 6 bases, with 4 bases remaining between them. DNA for the CDR3: TGTGCCAGCAGTTTAGCAGCCGGGGAGCTGTTTTTT. Encoded protein: CASSLAAGELFF.

This rearrangement joins TRBV4-1 to TRBJ2-7; TRBD2 agrees at 7 bases. Trimming at V came to 3 bases and at J to 2 bases, leaving 7 bases not matched to a gene. Germline CDR1 reads MGHRA; CDR2 reads YSYEKL. The CDR3 extends over 15 amino acids. The CDR3 loop reads CASSQTWGGAYEQYF. The CDR3 DNA is TGCGCCAGCAGCCAGACCTGGGGGGGGGCCTACGAGCAGTACTTC.

This clone appeared once. This rearrangement joins TRBV5-1 to TRBJ2-7; 7 nucleotides match TRBD1. This CDR3 is built from 17 residues. Trimming took 4 bases from V and 3 from J; bases not matched to a gene: 16. Germline-derived CDR1 and CDR2 are SGHRS and YFSETQ. CDR3 sequence reads: CASSTQGSSNPFYEQYF. In DNA form, the CDR3 reads TGCGCCAGCAGCACACAGGGGTCCTCCAACCCATTCTACGAGCAGTACTTC.

V is TRBV4-1 and J is TRBJ2-5, with D unresolved. Germline values: CDR1 MGHRA, CDR2 YSYEKL. The CDR3 totals 16 residues. Deletions cut 4 bases from V and 1 base from J, with 16 bases between. In nucleotides, the CDR3 is TGCGCCAGCAGCCCTCGAGCCGGAGCCCGCCAAGAGACCCAGTACTTC. Translated: CASSPRAGARQETQYF.

Concerning this clone: This specimen includes other DNA sequences encoding the same CDR3. The CDR3 nucleotides read TGTGCCAGCAGTAGACAGGGAAATTCACCCCTCCACTTT. This translates into CASSRQGNSPLHF. The rearrangement links TRBV7-3 to TRBJ1-6; 7 bases agree with TRBD1. V was pared by 6 bases and J by 7 bases, with 3 bases of the junction left unmatched. The CDR3 consists of 13 residues. The germline gives CDR1 SGHTA, CDR2 FQGTGA.

The chain combines TRBV27 with TRBJ2-3; 8 nucleotides line up with TRBD2. Germline CDR1 MNHEY, CDR2 SMNVEV (reference sequence). The CDR3 sequence is 18 residues long. V was clipped by 3 bases and J by 3 bases; unmatched bases: 14. The CDR3 is CASSFGDPGLVFTDTQYF. As DNA, the CDR3 is TGTGCCAGCAGTTTCGGGGACCCGGGACTAGTATTTACAGATACGCAGTATTTT.

The rearrangement uses TRBV30 and TRBJ2-3, with 11 positions matching TRBD2. The V segment lost 2 bases and the J segment 1 base; nucleotides outside the gene matches: 2. This CDR3 comprises 15 residues. The V gene's germline CDR1 is GTSNPN and CDR2 SVGIG (reference sequence). The CDR3 protein is CAWSLSGGGTDTQYF. In nucleotides, the CDR3 is TGTGCCTGGAGTCTTAGCGGGGGGGGCACAGATACGCAGTATTTT.

The chain has TRBV27 and TRBJ1-4; D not resolved. This CDR3 region has 13 residues. Trimming left V 4 bases short and J 2 bases short, with 5 bases between. From germline, CDR1 is MNHEY and CDR2 SMNVEV (reference sequence). The CDR3 loop reads CASSSLTNEKLFF. The DNA of the CDR3 is TGTGCCAGCAGTTCCCTTACTAATGAAAAACTGTTTTTT.

V gene TRBV30 combines with J gene TRBJ1-5; a possible D gene is TRBD1 (6 bases). The CDR3 consists of 13 residues. V lost 1 base and J lost 3, with 7 bases in between. Germline CDR1 GTSNPN, CDR2 SVGIG (reference sequence). In nucleotides, the CDR3 is TGTGCCTGGAGTGGGGACATCAATCAGCCCCAGCATTTT. Encoded protein: CAWSGDINQPQHF.

The rearrangement uses TRBV2 and TRBJ2-3, with TRBD2 identical over 7 bases. Looked up from germline, CDR1 is SNHLY and CDR2 is FYNNEI. The CDR3 runs to 17 residues. The V segment lost 4 bases and the J segment 4 bases; nucleotides outside the gene matches: 14. In nucleotides, the CDR3 is TGTGCCAGCAGTGTCCTGCGGGGAGGGGCTTGGCCAGATACGCAGTATTTT. Its translation is CASSVLRGGAWPDTQYF.

The CDR3 spells CASSGQASTNEKLFF. CDR3 bases: TGTGCCAGCAGTGGGCAGGCCTCAACTAATGAAAAACTGTTTTTT. V is TRBV6-1 and J is TRBJ1-4; D call uncertain. The CDR3 covers 15 residues. Between the trimmed V and J ends, which lost 4 bases and 0 bases, there was a span of 9 bases. Germline V gene sequence: CDR1 MNHNS, CDR2 SASEGT.

The rearrangement links TRBV4-3 to TRBJ1-2, with a tentative D call TRBD1 (5 bases). This CDR3 spans 16 amino acids. Trimming took 0 bases from V and 5 from J, leaving 16 bases between them. CDR1 LGHNA and CDR2 YSLEER come from the germline V gene. The CDR3 nucleotides read TGCGCCAGCAGCCAAGACCCCAAACTCGACAGATATGGCTACACCTTC. It encodes CASSQDPKLDRYGYTF.

The V call is TRBV7-9, the J call TRBJ2-7, with TRBD1 identical over 8 bases. Germline V gives CDR1 SEHNR, CDR2 FQNEAQ (reference sequence). After removal of 5 bases from V and 4 bases from J, the junction contained 4 bases not matched to a gene. This CDR3 comprises 13 residues. CDR3 sequence: CASSLQGGYEQYF. In DNA form, the CDR3 reads TGTGCCAGCAGCCTACAGGGGGGATACGAGCAGTACTTC.

The genes are TRBV27 and TRBJ2-2; D gene uncertain. Trimming shortened V by 4 bases and J by 3 bases, and 3 bases separated the two germline ends. The germline V gene encodes CDR1 MNHEY and CDR2 SMNVEV (reference sequence). CDR3 size: 12 residues. CDR3 coding DNA: TGTGCCAGCAGTTCTGACACCGGGGAGCTGTTTTTT. It translates to CASSSDTGELFF.

The chain carries TRBV11-3 and TRBJ2-1, with TRBD2 matching 13 bases. CDR1 SGHNT and CDR2 YENEEA come from the germline V gene. Germline trimming cut 2 bases from V and 4 bases from J; bases unmatched to any gene: 5. CDR3 length equals 17 residues. CDR3: CASSLRGLAGAYNEQFF. The CDR3 DNA reads as TGTGCCAGCAGCTTACGCGGACTAGCGGGAGCTTACAATGAGCAGTTCTTC. Full variable domain (outside the CDR3, taken from reference TRBV11-3 and TRBJ2-1): EAGVVQSPRYKIIEKKQPVAFWCNPISGHNTLYWYLQNLGQGPELLIRYENEEAVDDSQLPKDRFSAERLKGVDSTLKIQPAELGDSAVYLCASSLRGLAGAYNEQFFGPGTRLTVL.

J is TRBJ2-5 and V is TRBV11-2; D remains unclear. The CDR3 is 12 amino acids. The germline V and J ends were trimmed by 8 bases and 1 base, with 8 bases remaining between them. Germline CDR1 SGHAT, CDR2 FQNNGV. The CDR3 here is CASSDIQETQYF. The CDR3 nucleotides are TGTGCCAGCTCCGACATCCAAGAGACCCAGTACTTC.

About this clone: One end of the junction does not line up with germline, which may come from a read error. The V gene is TRBV27, the J gene TRBJ2-5; possible D gene TRBD2, 6 bases. This CDR3 is 15 amino acids long. Germline loops: CDR1 MNHEY, CDR2 SMNVEV (reference sequence). The CDR3 protein is CPNQTLALFQETQYF. The CDR3 bases are TGCCCCAACCAGACCCTAGCGCTTTTCCAAGAGACCCAGTACTTC.

This rearrangement joins TRBV5-4 to TRBJ1-2; a weak D match, TRBD1 (6 bases). The germline gives CDR1 SGHNT, CDR2 YYREEE (reference sequence). The CDR3 runs 17 residues. The V end was cut by 3 bases, the J end by 0 bases, with 18 bases between. The CDR3 bases are TGTGCCAGCAGCTCACCCTCCCAGGGGACCACTAACTATGGCTACACCTTC. It encodes CASSSPSQGTTNYGYTF.

V usage is TRBV7-3 and J usage is TRBJ1-1; 7 nucleotides line up with TRBD1. CDR3 size: 13 residues. CDR1 SGHTA and CDR2 FQGTGA come from the germline V gene. J gave up 8 bases and V 5 bases, and 8 bases lay outside the gene matches. Here the CDR3 reads CASSPGGQTEAFF. In nucleotides, the CDR3 is TGTGCCAGCAGCCCAGGGGGACAGACCGAAGCTTTCTTT.